These T cell receptor beta chains were read from a single sample in a study of OX40 agonist ivuxolimab in advanced cancers. Sequenced by immunoSEQ multiplex PCR; TCRdb stores in-frame clones only, minus some. The sample shows roughly 57,000 clones, nearly 80% of them seen only once. Sequenced material: CD4+ or CD8+ T cells sorted from blood, taken in a trial of the OX40 agonist ivuxolimab. The receptor source for this set is an adult with an advanced solid tumor such as melanoma, head and neck, liver or kidney cancer. Each CDR3 is given with its conserved first and last residue.

CDR3: CSVGDRAGNTIYF
V: TRBV29-1

CDR3: CASSLIPPAGGTGELFF
V: TRBV7-3

CDR3: CASAGGQGNTEAFF
V: TRBV5-1

CDR3: CASSLVQGSSDTQYF
V: TRBV7-2

CDR3: CAWSVLQGETQYF
V: TRBV30

CDR3: CASSLSWDSNGELFF
V: TRBV27

CDR3: CASSELDRGQTF
V: TRBV10-2

CDR3: CASSPRIEQGKGEQYF
V: TRBV18

CDR3: CASSKSRPNTEAFF
V: TRBV6-5

CDR3: CASSYGTGSPLHF
V: TRBV6-5

CDR3: CASFFMKGVGEKLFF
V: TRBV21-1

CDR3: CASSLDTYGYTF
V: TRBV5-5

CDR3: CASSEGGGELFF
V: TRBV2

CDR3: CAIDTGGYTQYF
V: TRBV2

CDR3: CASSHIQGFTDTQYF
V: TRBV4-1

CDR3: CASSSEIGYYGYTF
V: TRBV7-8

CDR3: CASSPPSGVQNNSPLHF
V: TRBV5-6

CDR3: CSVTVPSYEQYF
V: TRBV29-1

CDR3: CASRTNWQGGSPLHF
V: TRBV28

CDR3: CASRQAGTANTEAFF
V: TRBV11-3

CDR3: CASIREWGFGQPQHF
V: TRBV19

CDR3: CASSFRDRQETQYF
V: TRBV28